This T cell receptor (beta chain) was identified in a study of OX40 agonist ivuxolimab in advanced cancers. TCRdb's table, derived via immunoSEQ multiplex PCR, lists solely in-frame clones and lacks some. The table records approximately 17,000 clones, about 80% of them present only once. The CDR3 length is 15 residues. With 0 bases removed from V and 0 bases from J, the gap between germline ends came to 9 bases. Germline V gives CDR1 LGHNA, CDR2 YSLEER. The origin of this receptor is an adult with an advanced solid tumor such as melanoma, head and neck, liver or kidney cancer. The V call is TRBV4-3, the J call TRBJ2-7, with a weak D call TRBD1 (5 bases). The sequenced sample was CD4+ or CD8+ T cells sorted from blood, obtained in a trial of the OX40 agonist ivuxolimab. CDR3 DNA sequence: TGCGCCAGCAGCCAAGAGGACACTAACTCCTACGAGCAGTACTTC. Translated, it gives CASSQEDTNSYEQYF.